The 2 T cell receptor beta chains below were found in one sample sequenced in a study of T cells after yellow fever vaccination. TCRdb called the 5' RACE reads again in MiXCR, with one record for every CDR3 protein. The repertoire holds a few hundred thousand distinct CDR3 sequences, 4.1% seen once, with under 30% in the top ten. This material consisted of PBMCs, taken 5 days after the yellow fever booster vaccination. Source of these receptors: a man aged 18 to 30 who received the YFV17D yellow fever vaccine.

This clonotype was observed a handful of times. The chain carries TRBV20-1 and TRBJ2-1, with TRBD1 identical over 9 bases. This CDR3 spans 13 amino acids. With V trimmed by 8 bases and J by 9 bases, 11 bases remained unmatched. CDR1 DFQATT and CDR2 SNEGSKA come from the germline V gene (reference sequence). As DNA, the CDR3 is TGCAGTTCCCGCGGACAGGGGTTAGGTGAGCAGTTCTTC. It specifies CSSRGQGLGEQFF.

This clonotype was counted only a few times. The V gene is TRBV4-3, the J gene TRBJ1-5; 11 bases are a match to TRBD1. The CDR3 consists of 16 residues. The V gene's germline CDR1 is LGHNA and CDR2 YSLEER. V lost 5 bases and J lost 3; bases outside the gene matches: 6. The DNA of the CDR3 is TGCGCCAGCAGCTGGGACAGGGGGGTGAACAATCAGCCCCAGCATTTT. Amino acid sequence: CASSWDRGVNNQPQHF.